This entry features one T cell receptor (beta chain) sequence. Antigen specificity is unknown. TCRdb's table, derived via immunoSEQ multiplex PCR, lists solely in-frame clones and lacks some. The sample lists around 210,000 clones; about 94% were seen once. The sample comes from a study of T cell responses to AZD1222 COVID-19 vaccine. The study's findings and limits: Only a handful of AZD1222 recipients were seropositive at baseline. Increases in Spike-specific TCR breadth and depth were seen after two AZD1222 doses. It should be noted that donors were predominantly white British and more often female, and clonal diversity was possibly underestimated. After the peak T cell response, and only then, were repertoires sampled.

Germline V gives CDR1 SGDLS, CDR2 YYNGEE. Trimming at V came to 0 bases and at J to 1 base, leaving 3 bases not matched to a gene. The CDR3 sequence is 16 residues long. Sample: peripheral blood, taken 28 days after the second dose of the MenACWY control vaccine. The chain employs TRBV9 and TRBJ2-5, with 10 bases identical to TRBD2. This TCR derives from an adult who received the MenACWY meningococcal vaccine as a control. The CDR3 spells CASSVEASGGQETQYF. CDR3 nucleotides: TGTGCCAGCAGCGTAGAGGCTAGCGGGGGCCAAGAGACCCAGTACTTC. Complete variable domain (other parts from reference TRBV9 and TRBJ2-5): DSGVTQTPKHLITATGQRVTLRCSPRSGDLSVYWYQQSLDQGLQFLIQYYNGEERAKGNILERFSAQQFPDLHSELNLSSLELGDSALYFCASSVEASGGQETQYFGPGTRLLVL.